Below, 14 T cell receptor beta chains from the same sample are listed, as sequenced in a study of OX40 agonist ivuxolimab in advanced cancers. The protocol was immunoSEQ multiplex PCR, while the TCRdb copy is restricted to in-frame clones and leaves out a portion. This table holds roughly 40,000 clones, 81% found once. Source: CD4+ or CD8+ T cells sorted from blood, taken in a trial of the OX40 agonist ivuxolimab. All receptors derive from an adult with an advanced solid tumor such as melanoma, head and neck, liver or kidney cancer.

This chain links TRBV4-3 with TRBJ1-4; tentatively, D is TRBD1 (6 bases). The CDR3 length is 16 residues. Germline V gives CDR1 LGHNA, CDR2 YSLEER. Trimming shortened V by 0 bases and J by 11 bases, and 19 bases separated the two germline ends. CDR3 protein: CASSQDQAGERGKLFF. In nucleotides, the CDR3 is TGCGCCAGCAGCCAAGATCAGGCAGGGGAACGAGGGAAACTGTTTTTT.

The genes are TRBV30 and TRBJ1-1; D is unclear. Trimming removed 3 bases from V and 7 bases from J, with 18 bases in between. CDR1 and CDR2 from the germline V gene are GTSNPN and SVGIG (reference sequence). The length of the CDR3 is 14 residues. The CDR3: CAWSPTGFRVEAFF. The CDR3 coding sequence is TGTGCCTGGAGCCCGACGGGGTTTAGGGTTGAAGCTTTCTTT.

This clone was recorded only once. This chain uses TRBV5-5 with TRBJ1-2; D gene ambiguous. Between the trimmed V and J ends, which lost 1 base and 4 bases, there was a span of 11 bases. CDR1 and CDR2 (germline): SGHKS, YYEKEE (reference sequence). This CDR3 contains 14 residues. CDR3 sequence reads: CASSLIQLAYGYTF. The CDR3 bases are TGTGCCAGCAGCTTGATACAGTTGGCCTATGGCTACACCTTC.

The gene calls are TRBV11-2 and TRBJ2-1; possibly TRBD1 or TRBD2 for D (5 bases each). Germline V gives CDR1 SGHAT, CDR2 FQNNGV. V lost 5 bases and J 2 bases, leaving 16 bases between the germline ends. This CDR3 is 16 amino acids long. This chain's CDR3 is CASSPGRDRTYNEQFF. Written as DNA, the CDR3 is TGTGCCAGCAGCCCGGGCCGGGACCGTACCTACAATGAGCAGTTCTTC.

A word on this clone: Germline and junction disagree at one end, which may indicate a read error. This rearrangement joins TRBV30 to TRBJ1-6; the D is unclear. The CDR3 is made up of 12 amino acids. Per germline, CDR1 GTSNPN and CDR2 SVGIG (reference sequence). CDR3 bases: TGTGCCTGGAGTGTATATAGTTCACCCCTCCACTTT. It translates to CAWSVYSSPLHF. Combining the CDR3 with reference TRBV30 and TRBJ1-6 gives the whole variable domain SQTIHQWPATLVQPVGSPLSLECTVEGTSNPNLYWYRQAAGRGLQLLFYSVGIGQISSEVPQNLSASRPQDRQFILSSKKLLLSDSGFYLCAWSVYSSPLHFGNGTRLTVT.

The V gene is TRBV10-2, the J gene TRBJ2-2; TRBD2 might be the D (5 bases). The germline V and J ends were trimmed by 5 bases and 0 bases, with 22 bases remaining between them. The germline V gene encodes CDR1 WSHSY and CDR2 SAAADI. The CDR3 runs to 19 residues. This CDR3 reads CASSRFGLEGRSNTGELFF. CDR3 DNA sequence: TGCGCCAGCAGTCGGTTTGGGCTAGAGGGCCGTTCGAACACCGGGGAGCTGTTTTTT.

This clone appeared once. The CDR3 DNA reads as TGTGCCAGCAGCGAGCGATCCACCGGGACAAATGCTTTCTTT. This gives the protein CASSERSTGTNAFF. The rearrangement uses TRBV7-9 and TRBJ1-1; a weak D match, TRBD1 (6 bases). V lost 5 bases and J lost 11, with 21 bases in between. The CDR3 extends over 14 amino acids. Germline V gives CDR1 SEHNR, CDR2 FQNEAQ (reference sequence).

This chain uses TRBV19 with TRBJ1-1; 8 nucleotides line up with TRBD1. Germline V gene lookup returns CDR1 LNHDA and CDR2 SQIVND (reference sequence). With 5 bases clipped from V and 0 bases from J, the junction kept 8 bases outside the gene matches. The CDR3 totals 16 residues. The CDR3: CASSQDRGRMNTEAFF. For the CDR3, the DNA is TGTGCCAGTAGTCAAGACAGGGGACGGATGAACACTGAAGCTTTCTTT. The full variable domain, in which reference TRBV19 and TRBJ1-1 provide the parts outside the CDR3, is DGGITQSPKYLFRKEGQNVTLSCEQNLNHDAMYWYRQDPGQGLRLIYYSQIVNDFQKGDIAEGYSVSREKKESFPLTVTSAQKNPTAFYLCASSQDRGRMNTEAFFGQGTRLTVV.

This clone was seen a handful of times. This chain uses TRBV5-8 with TRBJ2-5; D may be TRBD1 (6 bases). This CDR3 region has 14 residues. CDR1 is SGHTS, CDR2 YDEGEE, per germline. Trimming shortened V by 0 bases and J by 5 bases, and 11 bases separated the two germline ends. DNA of the CDR3: TGTGCCAGCAGCTTGGCCCCAGGGGAGGAGACCCAGTACTTC. Translating gives CASSLAPGEETQYF.

The chain uses TRBV30 and TRBJ2-7; a possible D gene is TRBD1 (6 bases). Germline V lookup: CDR1 GTSNPN, CDR2 SVGIG (reference sequence). The CDR3 length is 13 residues. The ends were cut back, 5 bases at V and 2 bases at J, with 13 bases in the middle. The CDR3 here is CAWGFGGAYEQYF. CDR3 nucleotides: TGTGCCTGGGGATTTGGGGGCGCCTACGAGCAGTACTTC.

This chain joins TRBV7-9 and TRBJ2-3; D gene uncertain. Trimming pared 5 bases from V and 5 bases from J, leaving 14 bases between. Germline values: CDR1 SEHNR, CDR2 FQNEAQ (reference sequence). The CDR3 is made up of 14 amino acids. The CDR3 protein is CASSPMGEGDTQYF. CDR3 DNA sequence: TGTGCCAGCAGCCCCATGGGCGAAGGAGATACGCAGTATTTT.

The chain has TRBV7-6 and TRBJ1-3; unclear D gene. The CDR3 has 16 amino acids. The V gene lost 5 bases and the J gene lost 7 bases, with 21 bases spanning the gap. Germline-derived CDR1 and CDR2 are SGHVS and FNYEAQ. CDR3 loop: CASSLGGTALGNTIYF. The CDR3, as DNA: TGTGCCAGCAGCCTCGGTGGAACTGCTCTAGGGAACACCATATATTTT. Together with reference TRBV7-6 and TRBJ1-3, the CDR3 gives the full variable domain: GAGVSQSPRYKVTKRGQDVALRCDPISGHVSLYWYRQALGQGPEFLTYFNYEAQQDKSGLPNDRFSAERPEGSISTLTIQRTEQRDSAMYRCASSLGGTALGNTIYFGEGSWLTVV.

A single count supports this clone. The V and J genes are TRBV5-1 and TRBJ2-3; 9 nucleotides line up with TRBD1. Trimming at V came to 2 bases and at J to 6 bases, leaving 10 bases not matched to a gene. Germline CDR1 reads SGHRS; CDR2 reads YFSETQ. CDR3 length: 16 amino acids. CDR3 in DNA: TGCGCCAGCAGCTTCCTGGGACAGGGAAACACCGATACGCAGTATTTT. Amino acid sequence: CASSFLGQGNTDTQYF.

This chain joins TRBV29-1 and TRBJ2-3, with D unresolved. This CDR3 is built from 10 residues. CDR1 and CDR2 (germline): SQVTM, ANQGSEA. Trimming cost V 8 bases and J 4 bases, with 7 bases left between them. The DNA of the CDR3 is TGCAGCTCGGCACCAGATACGCAGTATTTT. As protein: CSSAPDTQYF.